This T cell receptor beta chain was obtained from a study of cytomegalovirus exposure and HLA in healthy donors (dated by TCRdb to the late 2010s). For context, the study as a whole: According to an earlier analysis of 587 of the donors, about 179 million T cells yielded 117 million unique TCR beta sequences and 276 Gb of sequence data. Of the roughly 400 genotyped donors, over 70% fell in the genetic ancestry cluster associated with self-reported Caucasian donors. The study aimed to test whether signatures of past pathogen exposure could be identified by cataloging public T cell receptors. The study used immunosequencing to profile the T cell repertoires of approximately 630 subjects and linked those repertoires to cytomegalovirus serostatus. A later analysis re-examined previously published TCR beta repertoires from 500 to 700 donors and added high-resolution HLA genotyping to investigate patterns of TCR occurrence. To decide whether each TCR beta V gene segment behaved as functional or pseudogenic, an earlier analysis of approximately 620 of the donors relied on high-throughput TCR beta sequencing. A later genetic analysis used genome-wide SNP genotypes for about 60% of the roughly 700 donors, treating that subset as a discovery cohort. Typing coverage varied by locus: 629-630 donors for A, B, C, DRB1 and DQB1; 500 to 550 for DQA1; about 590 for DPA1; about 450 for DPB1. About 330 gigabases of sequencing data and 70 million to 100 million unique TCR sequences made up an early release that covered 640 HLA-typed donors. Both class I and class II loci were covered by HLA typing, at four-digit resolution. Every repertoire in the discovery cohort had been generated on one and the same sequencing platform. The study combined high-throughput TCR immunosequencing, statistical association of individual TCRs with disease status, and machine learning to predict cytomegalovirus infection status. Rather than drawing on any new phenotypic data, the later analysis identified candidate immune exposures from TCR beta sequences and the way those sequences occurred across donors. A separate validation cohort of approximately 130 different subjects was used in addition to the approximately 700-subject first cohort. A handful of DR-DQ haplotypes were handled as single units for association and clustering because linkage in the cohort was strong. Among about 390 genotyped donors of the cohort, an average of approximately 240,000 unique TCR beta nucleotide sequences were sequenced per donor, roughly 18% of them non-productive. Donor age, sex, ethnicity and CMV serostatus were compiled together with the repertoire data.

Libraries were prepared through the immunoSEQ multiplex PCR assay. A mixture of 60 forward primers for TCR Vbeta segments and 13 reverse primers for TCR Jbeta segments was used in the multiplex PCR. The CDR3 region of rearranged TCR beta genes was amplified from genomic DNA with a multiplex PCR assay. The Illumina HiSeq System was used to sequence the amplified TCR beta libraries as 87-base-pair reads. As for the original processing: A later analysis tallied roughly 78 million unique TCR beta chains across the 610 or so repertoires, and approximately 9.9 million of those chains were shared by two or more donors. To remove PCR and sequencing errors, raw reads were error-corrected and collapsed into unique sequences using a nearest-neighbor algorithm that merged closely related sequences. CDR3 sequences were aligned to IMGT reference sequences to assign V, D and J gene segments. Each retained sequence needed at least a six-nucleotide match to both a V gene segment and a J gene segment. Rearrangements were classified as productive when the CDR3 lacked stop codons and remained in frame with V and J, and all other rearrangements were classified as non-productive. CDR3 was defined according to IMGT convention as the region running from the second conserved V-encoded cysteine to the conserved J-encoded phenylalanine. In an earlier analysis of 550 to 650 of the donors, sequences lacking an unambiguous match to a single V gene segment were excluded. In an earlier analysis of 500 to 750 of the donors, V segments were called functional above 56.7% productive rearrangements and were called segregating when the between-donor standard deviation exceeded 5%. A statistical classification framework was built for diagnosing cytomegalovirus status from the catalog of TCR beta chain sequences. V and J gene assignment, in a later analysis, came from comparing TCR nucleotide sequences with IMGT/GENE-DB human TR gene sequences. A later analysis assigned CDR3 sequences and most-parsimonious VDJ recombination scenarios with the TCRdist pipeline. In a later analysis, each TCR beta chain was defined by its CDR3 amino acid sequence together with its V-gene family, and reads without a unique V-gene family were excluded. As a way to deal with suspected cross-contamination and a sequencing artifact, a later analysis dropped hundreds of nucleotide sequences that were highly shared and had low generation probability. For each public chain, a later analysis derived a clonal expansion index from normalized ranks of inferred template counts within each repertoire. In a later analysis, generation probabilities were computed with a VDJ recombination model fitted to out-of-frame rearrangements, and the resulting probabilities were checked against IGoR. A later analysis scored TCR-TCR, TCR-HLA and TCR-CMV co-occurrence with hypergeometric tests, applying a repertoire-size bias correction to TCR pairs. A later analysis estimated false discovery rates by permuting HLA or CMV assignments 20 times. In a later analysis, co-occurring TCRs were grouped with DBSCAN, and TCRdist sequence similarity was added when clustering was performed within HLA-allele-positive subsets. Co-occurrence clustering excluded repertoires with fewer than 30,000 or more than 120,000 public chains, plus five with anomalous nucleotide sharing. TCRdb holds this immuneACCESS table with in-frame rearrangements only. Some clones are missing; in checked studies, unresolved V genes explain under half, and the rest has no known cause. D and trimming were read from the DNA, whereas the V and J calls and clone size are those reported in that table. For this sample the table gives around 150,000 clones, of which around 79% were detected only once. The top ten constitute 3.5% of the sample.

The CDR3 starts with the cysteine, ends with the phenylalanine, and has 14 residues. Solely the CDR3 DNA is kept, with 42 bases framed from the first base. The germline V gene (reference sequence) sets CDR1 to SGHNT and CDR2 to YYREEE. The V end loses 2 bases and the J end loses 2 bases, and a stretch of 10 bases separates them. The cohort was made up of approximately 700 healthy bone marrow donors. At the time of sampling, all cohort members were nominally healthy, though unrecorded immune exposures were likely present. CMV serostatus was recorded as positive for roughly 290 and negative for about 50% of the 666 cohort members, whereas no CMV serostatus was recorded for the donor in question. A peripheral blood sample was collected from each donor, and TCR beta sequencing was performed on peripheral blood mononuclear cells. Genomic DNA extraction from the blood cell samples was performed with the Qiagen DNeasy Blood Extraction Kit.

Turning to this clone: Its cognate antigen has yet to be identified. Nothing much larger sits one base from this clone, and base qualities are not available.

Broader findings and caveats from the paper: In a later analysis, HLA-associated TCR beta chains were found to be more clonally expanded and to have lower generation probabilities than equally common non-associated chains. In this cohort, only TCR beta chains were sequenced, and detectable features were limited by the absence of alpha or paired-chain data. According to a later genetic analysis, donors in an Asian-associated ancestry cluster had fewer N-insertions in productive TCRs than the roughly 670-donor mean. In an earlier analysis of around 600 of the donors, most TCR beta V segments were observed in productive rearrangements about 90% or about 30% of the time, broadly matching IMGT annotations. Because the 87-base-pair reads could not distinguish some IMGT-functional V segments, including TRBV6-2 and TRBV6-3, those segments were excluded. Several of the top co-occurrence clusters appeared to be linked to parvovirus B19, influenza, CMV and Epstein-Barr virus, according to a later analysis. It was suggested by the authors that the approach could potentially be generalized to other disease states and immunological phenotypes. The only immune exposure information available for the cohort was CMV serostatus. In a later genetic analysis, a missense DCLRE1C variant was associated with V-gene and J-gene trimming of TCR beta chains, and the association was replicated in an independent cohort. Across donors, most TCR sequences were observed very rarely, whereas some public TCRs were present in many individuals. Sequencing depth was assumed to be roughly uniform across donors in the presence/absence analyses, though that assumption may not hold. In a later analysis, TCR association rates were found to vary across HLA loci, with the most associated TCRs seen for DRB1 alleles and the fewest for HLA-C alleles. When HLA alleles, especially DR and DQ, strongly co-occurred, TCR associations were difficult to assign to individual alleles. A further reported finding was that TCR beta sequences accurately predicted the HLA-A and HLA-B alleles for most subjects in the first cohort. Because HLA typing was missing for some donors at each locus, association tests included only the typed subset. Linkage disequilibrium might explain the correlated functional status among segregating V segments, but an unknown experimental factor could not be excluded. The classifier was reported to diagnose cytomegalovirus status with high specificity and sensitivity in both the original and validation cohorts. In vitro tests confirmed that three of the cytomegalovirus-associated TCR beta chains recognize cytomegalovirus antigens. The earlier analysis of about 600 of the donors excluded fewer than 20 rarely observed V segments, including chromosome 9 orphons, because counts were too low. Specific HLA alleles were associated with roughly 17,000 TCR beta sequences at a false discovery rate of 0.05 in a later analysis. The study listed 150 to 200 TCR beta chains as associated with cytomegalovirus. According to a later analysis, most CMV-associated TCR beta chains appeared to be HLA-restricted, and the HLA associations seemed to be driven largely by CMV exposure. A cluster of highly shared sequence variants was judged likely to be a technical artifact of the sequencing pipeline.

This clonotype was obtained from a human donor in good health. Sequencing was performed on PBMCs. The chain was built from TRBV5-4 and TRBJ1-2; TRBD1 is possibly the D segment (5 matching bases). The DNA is TGTGCCAGCAGCTTTGGGGGAGGGAACTATGGCTACACCTTC. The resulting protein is CASSFGGGNYGYTF.